Following are 4 T cell receptor beta chains from one sample sequenced in a study of response to subunit inactivated influenza vaccine. In TCRdb, the RT-PCR reads were re-called with MiXCR into one record per CDR3 protein. Of about 520,000 distinct CDR3 sequences in the sample, approximately 6.9% were seen once. Sequences were derived from PBMCs from blood, sampled about 23 months after vaccination. All receptors come from a man in his fifties or sixties who received an inactivated influenza vaccine.

This clonotype was seen repeatedly, ten times or more. The V gene is TRBV5-6, the J gene TRBJ2-5; either TRBD1 or TRBD2 may supply D (5 bases each). The germline V gene encodes CDR1 SGHDT and CDR2 YYEEEE. The length of the CDR3 is 16 residues. V dropped 4 bases and J dropped 5 bases, with 21 bases sitting between them. CDR3 nucleotides: TGTGCCAGCAGCAACGGGGCCAGGACCGGTTTGGAGACCCAGTACTTC. Protein product: CASSNGARTGLETQYF.

This clonotype was observed many times. V usage is TRBV4-2 and J usage is TRBJ2-1; D is perhaps TRBD1 or TRBD2 (5 bases each). V gave up 0 bases and J gave up 3 bases, with 12 bases separating them. The CDR3 contains 16 residues. The V gene's germline CDR1 is LGHNA and CDR2 YNFKEQ. The CDR3 loop reads CASSQEQEAYYNEQFF. CDR3 nucleotide sequence: TGTGCCAGCAGCCAAGAACAGGAGGCCTACTACAATGAGCAGTTCTTC.

This clonotype came up many times. The V and J genes are TRBV5-1 and TRBJ2-2, with TRBD2 identical over 8 bases. The germline V gene has CDR1 SGHRS and CDR2 YFSETQ. V was pared by 1 base and J by 6 bases, with 5 bases of the junction left unmatched. This CDR3 contains 15 residues. The CDR3 DNA is TGCGCCAGCAGCTTGAGCGGGAGAGGCGCCGGGGAGCTGTTTTTT. It is translated as CASSLSGRGAGELFF.

The chain has TRBV25-1 and TRBJ2-3; maybe TRBD1 (6 bases). There are 15 residues in the CDR3. Germline lookup yields CDR1 MGHDK and CDR2 SYGVNS. V dropped 3 bases and J dropped 0 bases, with 10 bases sitting between them. CDR3 amino acids: CASSDFTGSTDTQYF. CDR3 nucleotides: TGTGCCAGCAGTGATTTTACAGGGAGCACAGATACGCAGTATTTT. The variable domain in full, with the rest retrieved from reference TRBV25-1 and TRBJ2-3, is EADIYQTPRYLVIGTGKKITLECSQTMGHDKMYWYQQDPGMELHLIHYSYGVNSTEKGDLSSESTVSRIRTEHFPLTLESARPSHTSQYLCASSDFTGSTDTQYFGPGTRLTVL.